Below, 17 T cell receptor beta chains from the same sample are listed, as sequenced in a study of shared clonotypes between healthy human individuals. Here immunoSEQ multiplex PCR was the method, and the copy in TCRdb shows in-frame clones only, minus some. The sample holds hundreds of thousands of clones; around 77% are singletons and the top ten take around 12%. The sample taken for sequencing was PBMCs. These receptors all come from a middle-aged woman in good health. Some clones in this sample may be carry-over from other donors' samples.

V usage is TRBV6-5 and J usage is TRBJ2-2; D not resolved. Germline CDR1 MNHEY, CDR2 SVGAGI. This CDR3 is built from 14 residues. With 3 bases removed from V and 2 bases from J, the gap between germline ends came to 7 bases. CDR3: CASSYYINTGELFF. The CDR3, as DNA: TGTGCCAGCAGTTATTACATAAACACCGGGGAGCTGTTTTTT.

This clone was observed once. The chain joins TRBV18 to TRBJ2-5; no clear D. CDR1 is KGHSH and CDR2 is LQKENI in the germline V gene. V gave up 0 bases and J gave up 1 base, with 6 bases separating them. The CDR3 covers 14 residues. The CDR3 DNA is TGTGCCAGCTCACCACCGACCCGCCAAGAGACCCAGTACTTC. Translated: CASSPPTRQETQYF.

The chain has TRBV6-5 and TRBJ2-1; D is ambiguous. The V and J ends lost 5 bases and 6 bases respectively, with 14 bases between them. Germline V gene data show CDR1 as MNHEY and CDR2 as SVGAGI. The CDR3 totals 14 residues. CDR3 amino acids: CASSTLASSNEQFF. For the CDR3, the DNA is TGTGCCAGCAGTACCCTGGCCAGTTCCAATGAGCAGTTCTTC.

The sample holds a few counts of this clone. The chain combines TRBV5-6 with TRBJ2-5, with TRBD2 matching over 10 bases. Near its end, the DNA agrees better with TRBJ2-7, so the J call may be wrong. Germline V gene sequence: CDR1 SGHDT, CDR2 YYEEEE. CDR3 size: 14 residues. The CDR3 protein is CASSFSGLASEQYF. CDR3 bases: TGTGCCAGCAGCTTTTCGGGACTAGCGAGCGAGCAGTACTTC.

About this clone: A read error may produce the germline difference seen at one junction end. The rearrangement links TRBV10-3 to TRBJ1-4; no definite D call. This CDR3 has 13 amino acids. Germline CDR1 is ENHRY and CDR2 is SYGVKD. The CDR3 loop is CVISESGREKLFF. For the CDR3, the DNA is TGTGTCATCAGTGAGTCAGGACGGGAAAAACTGTTTTTT.

The chain recombines TRBV30 with TRBJ2-5, with D possibly TRBD1 on 6 matching bases. Trimming took off 3 bases at V and 5 bases at J, with 13 bases between the two ends. Germline V gene data show CDR1 as GTSNPN and CDR2 as SVGIG (reference sequence). This CDR3 spans 13 amino acids. The CDR3 DNA sequence: TGTGCCTGGAGGATCCAGGGGCGCGAGACCCAGTACTTC. Protein product: CAWRIQGRETQYF.

This sequence joins TRBV5-1 and TRBJ2-3; D is possibly TRBD2 (6 bases). The V gene's germline CDR1 is SGHRS and CDR2 YFSETQ. V lost 0 bases to trimming and J lost 4 bases, with 12 bases between them. The CDR3 loop spans 15 amino acids. CDR3 nucleotide sequence: TGCGCCAGCAGCTTGGAGTCAGGAGGGTCAGATACGCAGTATTTT. This translates into CASSLESGGSDTQYF. Complete variable domain (other parts from reference TRBV5-1 and TRBJ2-3): KAGVTQTPRYLIKTRGQQVTLSCSPISGHRSVSWYQQTPGQGLQFLFEYFSETQRNKGNFPGRFSGRQFSNSRSEMNVSTLELGDSALYLCASSLESGGSDTQYFGPGTRLTVL.

J is TRBJ1-5 and V is TRBV7-9; D unresolved. CDR3 size: 13 residues. The V and J ends lost 0 bases and 5 bases respectively, with 5 bases between them. Germline CDR1 and CDR2: SEHNR and FQNEAQ (reference sequence). The CDR3 here is CASSLAEDQPQHF. As DNA, the CDR3 is TGTGCCAGCAGCTTAGCGGAGGATCAGCCCCAGCATTTT.

The chain joins TRBV6-4 to TRBJ1-1; D is possibly TRBD1 (6 bases). Trimming shortened V by 0 bases and J by 8 bases, and 13 bases separated the two germline ends. This CDR3 comprises 14 residues. Germline loops: CDR1 MRHNA, CDR2 SNTAGT. The CDR3 loop reads CASSDSSSTGEAFF. The CDR3 coding sequence is TGTGCCAGCAGTGACTCGTCAAGTACAGGGGAAGCTTTCTTT.

As regards this clone: Other DNA sequences in this specimen translate into the identical CDR3. The chain combines TRBV2 with TRBJ2-5; unclear D gene. This CDR3 region has 12 residues. Deletions cut 4 bases from V and 2 bases from J, with 5 bases between. Germline loops: CDR1 SNHLY, CDR2 FYNNEI. Here the CDR3 reads CASSALQETQYF. In DNA, the CDR3 is TGTGCCAGCAGTGCCCTTCAAGAGACCCAGTACTTC.

This clone came up once. The CDR3 nucleotides read TGTGCCAGCAGCCAAGAACCGACTAGCGGGAGGCTCAACACCGGGGAGCTGTTTTTT. Its protein is CASSQEPTSGRLNTGELFF. V is TRBV4-2 and J is TRBJ2-2; TRBD2 aligns across 13 bases. There are 19 residues in the CDR3. Trimming removed 0 bases from V and 2 bases from J; junction bases left unmatched: 6. CDR1 and CDR2 (germline): LGHNA, YNFKEQ.

The chain combines TRBV4-2 with TRBJ2-7; 11 bases are shared with TRBD2. CDR3 size: 20 residues. CDR1 and CDR2 from the germline V gene are LGHNA and YNFKEQ. V lost 3 bases and J lost 2; bases outside the gene matches: 18. The CDR3 coding sequence is TGTGCCAGCAGCCACCGAGGACTGGAAGGACTAGCGGGCGTTGCCTACGAGCAGTACTTC. It translates to CASSHRGLEGLAGVAYEQYF.

This clone was observed once. The chain uses TRBV5-1 and TRBJ1-1; 9 bases map to TRBD1. With 4 bases clipped from V and 11 bases from J, the junction kept 24 bases outside the gene matches. This CDR3 region has 18 residues. Looked up from germline, CDR1 is SGHRS and CDR2 is YFSETQ. Here the CDR3 DNA reads TGCGCCAGCAGCGGGTCACCGGTCGGGACAGGGAACTTTAAGGGGGCTTTCTTT. Translation gives CASSGSPVGTGNFKGAFF.

This clone is a singleton in its sample. J is TRBJ2-5 and V is TRBV5-4; TRBD1 agrees at 9 bases. This CDR3 comprises 15 residues. CDR1 is SGHNT, CDR2 YYREEE, per germline (reference sequence). With V trimmed by 0 bases and J by 9 bases, 9 bases remained unmatched. For the CDR3, the DNA is TGTGCCAGCAGCTTGGGGGACAGGGCCTTAGGGGCCCAGTACTTC. This encodes CASSLGDRALGAQYF.

This clone has only one observation. The gene calls are TRBV14 and TRBJ2-5; 11 bases line up with TRBD1. Trimming took 1 base from V and 5 from J; bases not matched to a gene: 6. Germline lookup yields CDR1 SGHDN and CDR2 FVKESK. This CDR3 is 16 amino acids long. CDR3 nucleotides: TGTGCCAGCAGCCAAGGTAGGACAGGGGGCTGGGAGACCCAGTACTTC. Translating it yields CASSQGRTGGWETQYF.

The V call is TRBV11-2, the J call TRBJ2-5; D might be TRBD2 (6 bases). Looked up from germline, CDR1 is SGHAT and CDR2 is FQNNGV. This CDR3 has 14 residues. V was shortened by 1 base and J by 5 bases, with 11 bases between the two germline ends. CDR3 bases: TGTGCCAGCAGCTTAGTTGGGGACTGGGAGACCCAGTACTTC. Translated: CASSLVGDWETQYF.

The chain carries TRBV29-1 and TRBJ2-3, with a possible D match to TRBD2 (5 bases). Germline CDR1 reads SQVTM; CDR2 reads ANQGSEA. Trimming stripped 0 bases from V and 9 bases from J, with 7 bases between. The CDR3 consists of 11 residues. The CDR3 DNA is TGCAGCGTTGAAGAAACTAGGACGCAGTATTTT. Translating gives CSVEETRTQYF.